Below are 16 T cell receptor beta chains sequenced from a single sample in a study of CD8+CD57+ T cells in acquired aplastic anemia. Using genomic DNA as the template, TCR beta VDJ and CDR3 profiling was carried out. MiXCR, run by TCRdb on the reads, gives a single entry per CDR3 protein. The table includes under 200,000 distinct CDR3 sequences, 64% detected once. The sequenced sample consisted of sorted CD4+, CD8+, or CD8+CD57+ T cells (not recorded which) from PBMCs. These receptors all stem from a human donor with severe aplastic anemia or a healthy control (not recorded which).

The chain recombines TRBV12-3 or TRBV12-4 with TRBJ1-2; 8 bases align to TRBD1. There are 14 residues in the CDR3. The CDR3 DNA follows: TGTGCTAGTGGTTTGTATCAGGGGGCTCATGGCTACACCTTC. Protein sequence: CASGLYQGAHGYTF.

V and J are TRBV15 and TRBJ2-7; D possibly uses TRBD1 or TRBD2 (5 bases each). Per the germline V gene, CDR1 is LNHNV and CDR2 is YYDKDF (reference sequence). V lost 3 bases to trimming and J lost 6 bases, with 15 bases between them. This CDR3 has 14 amino acids. CDR3 nucleotides: TGTGCCACCAGCAGGAGGGGCCGCCTTGGCGAGCAGTACTTC. Translation gives CATSRRGRLGEQYF.

The chain joins TRBV10-2 to TRBJ2-7; D is tentatively TRBD1 or TRBD2 (5 bases each). The CDR3 spans 15 residues. Trimming removed 3 bases from V and 5 bases from J, with 17 bases in between. The germline V gene encodes CDR1 WSHSY and CDR2 SAAADI. The CDR3 loop reads CASSETGARADEQYF. CDR3 nucleotides: TGCGCCAGCAGTGAAACCGGGGCTAGGGCCGACGAGCAGTACTTC.

The chain links TRBV7-6 to TRBJ2-5; D unresolved. V dropped 2 bases and J dropped 2 bases, with 9 bases sitting between them. The germline V gene has CDR1 SGHVS and CDR2 FNYEAQ. The CDR3 is 14 residues long. CDR3 nucleotides: TGTGCCAGCAGCTTAATGCCCGAACAAGAGACCCAGTACTTC. Its protein is CASSLMPEQETQYF.

The table lists this clonotype with a few counts. This chain links TRBV20-1 with TRBJ2-3, with 9 nucleotides matching TRBD2. V shed 8 bases, J shed 6 bases, and the junction held 15 bases outside the gene matches. The CDR3 is 15 amino acids. Germline CDR1 reads DFQATT; CDR2 reads SNEGSKA (reference sequence). CDR3 bases: TGCAGTCCCCTAGGGGGACTAGCTGTATTGGATACGCAGTATTTT. This translates into CSPLGGLAVLDTQYF.

The sample holds a few counts of this clonotype. CDR3 loop: CSVTQDSTDTQYF. The CDR3 bases are TGCAGCGTGACGCAGGATAGCACAGATACGCAGTATTTT. The V call is TRBV29-1, the J call TRBJ2-3; no definite D call. The germline V gene has CDR1 SQVTM and CDR2 ANQGSEA. V was clipped by 6 bases and J by 0 bases, with 10 bases between them. This CDR3 is built from 13 residues.

Only a few counts were recorded for this clonotype. The DNA of the CDR3 is TGCAGTGCCCAGGCCGGTCAAGGCTATAATTCACCCCTCCACTTT. Translating it yields CSAQAGQGYNSPLHF. J is TRBJ1-6 and V is TRBV20-1, with D uncertain. The germline gives CDR1 DFQATT, CDR2 SNEGSKA (reference sequence). The CDR3 sequence is 15 residues long. Trimming took off 6 bases at V and 3 bases at J, with 15 bases between the two ends.

The chain is built from TRBV19 and TRBJ2-3; TRBD1 might be the D (6 bases). CDR3 size: 14 residues. Germline-derived CDR1 and CDR2 are LNHDA and SQIVND (reference sequence). Trimming shortened V by 5 bases and J by 4 bases, and 13 bases separated the two germline ends. CDR3 in DNA: TGTGCCAGTAGTTCCTCCACAGGGTCAGATACGCAGTATTTT. It translates to CASSSSTGSDTQYF.

This clonotype was seen only a few times. The chain couples TRBV5-1 to TRBJ2-7; 11 nucleotides align to TRBD1. Trimming at V came to 4 bases and at J to 3 bases, leaving 6 bases not matched to a gene. This CDR3 has 15 residues. Germline V lookup: CDR1 SGHRS, CDR2 YFSETQ. The CDR3 sequence is CASSPGTGGSYEQYF. CDR3 coding DNA: TGCGCCAGCAGCCCAGGGACAGGGGGTAGCTACGAGCAGTACTTC.

The chain carries TRBV7-7 and TRBJ2-1; 13 bases align to TRBD2. J gave up 9 bases and V 1 base, and 3 bases lay outside the gene matches. In germline, CDR1 is SSHAT, CDR2 FNYEAQ (reference sequence). The CDR3 is 15 amino acids. The CDR3 nucleotides are TGTGCCAGCAGCTTAGGGACTAGCGGGAGCCCTGAGCAGTTCTTC. Translating gives CASSLGTSGSPEQFF.

The rearrangement links TRBV7-9 to TRBJ1-6, with D tentatively TRBD1 (5 bases). The CDR3 covers 14 residues. V lost 6 bases, J lost 9 bases, and 15 bases lay in between. Per germline, CDR1 SEHNR and CDR2 FQNEAQ (reference sequence). As DNA, the CDR3 is TGTGCCAGCAGTGAGGGCAGGGAAGCTTCACCCCTCCACTTT. Amino acid sequence: CASSEGREASPLHF. The full variable domain, completed using reference TRBV7-9 and TRBJ1-6, is DTGVSQNPRHKITKRGQNVTFRCDPISEHNRLYWYRQTLGQGPEFLTYFQNEAQLEKSRLLSDRFSAERPKGSFSTLEIQRTEQGDSAMYLCASSEGREASPLHFGNGTRLTVT.

The V gene is TRBV10-3, the J gene TRBJ2-7, with D perhaps matching TRBD1 or TRBD2 (5 bases each). The CDR3 has 12 residues. Trimming took off 8 bases at V and 2 bases at J, with 10 bases between the two ends. In germline, CDR1 is ENHRY, CDR2 SYGVKD. CDR3 nucleotide sequence: TGTGCCATCGGGACGTCCACCTACGAGCAGTACTTC. Translated: CAIGTSTYEQYF.

The rearrangement links TRBV20-1 to TRBJ2-7; 8 bases match TRBD2. Germline lookup yields CDR1 DFQATT and CDR2 SNEGSKA (reference sequence). The CDR3 runs to 14 residues. V dropped 3 bases and J dropped 0; count of bases not matched to a gene: 4. The chain's CDR3 is CSASPGTSSYEQYF. CDR3 nucleotides: TGCAGTGCTAGTCCTGGGACTAGCTCCTACGAGCAGTACTTC.

This clonotype was observed at least ten times. The chain is built from TRBV20-1 and TRBJ2-1; TRBD2 matches 12 bases. Germline CDR1 reads DFQATT; CDR2 reads SNEGSKA (reference sequence). V dropped 4 bases and J dropped 4; count of bases not matched to a gene: 11. The CDR3 runs to 17 residues. CDR3 sequence: CSATGLAGLYSYNEQFF. CDR3 sequence (DNA): TGCAGTGCTACGGGACTAGCGGGCCTCTACTCGTACAATGAGCAGTTCTTC.

This chain links TRBV7-6 with TRBJ1-4, with D perhaps TRBD1 (5 bases). The CDR3 consists of 15 residues. V was pared by 1 base and J by 6 bases, with 12 bases between. Germline V lookup: CDR1 SGHVS, CDR2 FNYEAQ. This CDR3 reads CASSLGGVRYEKLFF. CDR3 nucleotides: TGTGCCAGCAGCTTAGGGGGCGTCAGGTATGAAAAACTGTTTTTT.

In DNA form, the CDR3 reads TGTGCCAGCGCCAAAGGCACAGGGGGATTTAGCAATCAGCCCCAGCATTTT. As protein: CASAKGTGGFSNQPQHF. The V call is TRBV7-3, the J call TRBJ1-5; the match to TRBD1 covers 8 bases. The ends lost 8 bases at V and 0 bases at J; junction bases unmatched: 12. The CDR3 totals 17 residues. Germline CDR1 is SGHTA and CDR2 is FQGTGA. Variable domain in full (rest from reference TRBV7-3 and TRBJ1-5): GAGVSQTPSNKVTEKGKYVELRCDPISGHTALYWYRQSLGQGPEFLIYFQGTGAADDSGLPNDRFFAVRPEGSVSTLKIQRTERGDSAVYLCASAKGTGGFSNQPQHFGDGTRLSIL.